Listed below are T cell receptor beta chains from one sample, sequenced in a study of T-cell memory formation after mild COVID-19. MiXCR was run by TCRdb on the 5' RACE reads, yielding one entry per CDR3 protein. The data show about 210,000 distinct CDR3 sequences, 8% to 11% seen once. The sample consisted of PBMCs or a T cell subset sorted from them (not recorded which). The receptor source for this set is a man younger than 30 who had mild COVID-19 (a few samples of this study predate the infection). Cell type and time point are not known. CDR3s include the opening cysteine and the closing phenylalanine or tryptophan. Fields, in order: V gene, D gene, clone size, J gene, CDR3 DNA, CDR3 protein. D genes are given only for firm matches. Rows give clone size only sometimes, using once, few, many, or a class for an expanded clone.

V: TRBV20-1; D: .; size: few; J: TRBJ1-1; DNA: TGCAGTGCTAGAGTAAGCTCTGGGGATGAAGCTTTCTTT; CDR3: CSARVSSGDEAFF
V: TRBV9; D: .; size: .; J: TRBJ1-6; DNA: TGTGCCAGCAGCGTAGCTTCTAGCTCACCCCTCCACTTT; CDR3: CASSVASSSPLHF
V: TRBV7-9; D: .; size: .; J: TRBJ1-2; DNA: TGTGCCAGCAGCTTTGGGACCCCGAGGAACTATGGCTACACCTTC; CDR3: CASSFGTPRNYGYTF
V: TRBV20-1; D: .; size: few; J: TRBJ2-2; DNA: TGCAGTGCTCCCAGGGGATCGGGGGAGCTGTTTTTT; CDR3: CSAPRGSGELFF
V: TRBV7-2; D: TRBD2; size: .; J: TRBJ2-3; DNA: TGTGCCAGCAGCCTTGGACTAGAGGTAGATACGCAGTATTTT; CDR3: CASSLGLEVDTQYF
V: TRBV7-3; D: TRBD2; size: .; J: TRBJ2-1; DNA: TGTGCCAGCAGCCCCGGTAGCGGGAATGAGCAGTTCTTC; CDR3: CASSPGSGNEQFF
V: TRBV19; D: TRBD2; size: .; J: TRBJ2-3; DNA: TGTGCCGCCCGGGGACGGAGCGGGGGGGCCGGTACGCAGTATTTT; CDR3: CAARGRSGGAGTQYF
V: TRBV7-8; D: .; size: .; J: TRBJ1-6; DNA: TGTGCCAGCAGCTTAACCGGGACATACTCCGTAGTGGTTAATTCACCCCTCCACTTT; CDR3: CASSLTGTYSVVVNSPLHF
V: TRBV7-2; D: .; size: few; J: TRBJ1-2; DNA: TGTGCCAGCAGCTTGGACGGCGGCTCTAACTATGGCTACACCTTC; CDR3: CASSLDGGSNYGYTF
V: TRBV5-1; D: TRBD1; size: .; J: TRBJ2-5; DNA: TGCGCCAGCAGCGCGGGACAGGGGGGAGAGACCCAGTACTTC; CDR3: CASSAGQGGETQYF
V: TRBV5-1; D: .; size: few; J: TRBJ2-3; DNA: TGCGCCAGCAGCTTGGGATTAGCGGCGGGACGGGATACGCAGTATTTT; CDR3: CASSLGLAAGRDTQYF
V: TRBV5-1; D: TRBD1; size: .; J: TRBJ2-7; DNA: TGCGCCAGCAGTGGACAGGGATCTTTTGACGAGCAGTACTTC; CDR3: CASSGQGSFDEQYF
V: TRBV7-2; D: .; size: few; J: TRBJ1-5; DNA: TGTGCCAGCAGCTTCTTCGGACCTCAGCCCCAGCATTTT; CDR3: CASSFFGPQPQHF
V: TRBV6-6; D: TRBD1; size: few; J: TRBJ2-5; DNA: TGTGCCAGCAGTTACGGGACAGGGGGCTCAGTGGAGACCCAGTACTTC; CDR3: CASSYGTGGSVETQYF
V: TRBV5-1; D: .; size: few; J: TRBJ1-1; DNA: TGCGCCAGCAGGGCCTCGGAGTCTGAAGCTTTCTTT; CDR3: CASRASESEAFF
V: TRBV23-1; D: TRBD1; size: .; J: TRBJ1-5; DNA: TGCGCCAGCAGGTCCCGGGGACAGGGGTATAGCAATCAGCCCCAGCATTTT; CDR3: CASRSRGQGYSNQPQHF
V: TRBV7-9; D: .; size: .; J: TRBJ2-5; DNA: TGTGCCAGCAGCTTCATGGGGACCCTACTCCAAGAGACCCAGTACTTC; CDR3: CASSFMGTLLQETQYF
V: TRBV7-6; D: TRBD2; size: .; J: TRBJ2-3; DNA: TGTGCCAGCAGCCCCGGACTAGGGTACACAGATACGCAGTATTTT; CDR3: CASSPGLGYTDTQYF
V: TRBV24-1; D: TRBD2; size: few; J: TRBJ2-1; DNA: TGTGCCACCAGTGAATCGGGGGGGCCTGACAATGAGCAGTTCTTC; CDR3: CATSESGGPDNEQFF
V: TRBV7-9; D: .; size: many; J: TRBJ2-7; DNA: TGTGCCAGCAGCCCGACCCAGTACTACGAGCAGTACTTC; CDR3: CASSPTQYYEQYF
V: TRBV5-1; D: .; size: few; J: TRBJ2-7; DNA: TGCGCCAGCACCTCAGATCCCAACTCCTACGAGCAGTACTTC; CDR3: CASTSDPNSYEQYF
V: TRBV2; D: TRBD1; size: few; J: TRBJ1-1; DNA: TGTGCCAGCAACGGCGGCGCGGGACAGGGGGACGGCACTGAAGCTTTCTTT; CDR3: CASNGGAGQGDGTEAFF
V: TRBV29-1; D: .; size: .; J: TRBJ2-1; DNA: TGCAGCGTCGAGGGGGACTACAATGAGCAGTTCTTC; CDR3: CSVEGDYNEQFF
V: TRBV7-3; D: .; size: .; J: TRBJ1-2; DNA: TGTGCCAGCAGCTCCCGGCGTGGAGGTGGCTACACCTTC; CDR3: CASSSRRGGGYTF
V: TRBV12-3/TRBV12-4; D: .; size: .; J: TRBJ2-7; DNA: TGTGCCAGCAGTTCAAGGGTGGGGGGCCGGGAGCAGTACTTC; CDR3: CASSSRVGGREQYF
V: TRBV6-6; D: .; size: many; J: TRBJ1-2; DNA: TGTGCCAGCAGCCCGGCCTCGGTTTGGGGCTACACCTTC; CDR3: CASSPASVWGYTF
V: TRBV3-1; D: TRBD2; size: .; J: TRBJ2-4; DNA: TGTGCCAGCAGCCGCGGGACTAGCGTTAGGAACATTCAGTACTTC; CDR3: CASSRGTSVRNIQYF
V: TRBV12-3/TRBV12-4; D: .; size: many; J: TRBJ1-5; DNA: TGTGCCAGCAGTTTATCCGCCCCACTAACCGTTCCGCCCCAGCATTTT; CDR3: CASSLSAPLTVPPQHF
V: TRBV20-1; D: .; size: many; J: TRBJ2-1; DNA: TGCAGTGCTAGTGGCGCGGGTAGCTCCTACAATGAGCAGTTCTTC; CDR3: CSASGAGSSYNEQFF